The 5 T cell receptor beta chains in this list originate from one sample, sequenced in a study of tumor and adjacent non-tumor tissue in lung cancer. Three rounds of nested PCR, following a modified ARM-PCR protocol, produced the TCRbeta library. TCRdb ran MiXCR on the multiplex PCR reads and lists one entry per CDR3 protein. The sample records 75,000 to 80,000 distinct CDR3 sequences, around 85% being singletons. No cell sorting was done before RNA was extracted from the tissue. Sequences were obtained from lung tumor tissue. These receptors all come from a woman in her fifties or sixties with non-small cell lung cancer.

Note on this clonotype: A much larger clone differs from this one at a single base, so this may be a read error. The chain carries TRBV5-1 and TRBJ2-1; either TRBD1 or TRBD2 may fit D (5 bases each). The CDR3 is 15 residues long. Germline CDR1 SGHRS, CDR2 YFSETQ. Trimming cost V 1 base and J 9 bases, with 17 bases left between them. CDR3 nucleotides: TGCGCCAGCAGCTTGTGGGGAGCAGGGCACATTGAGCAGTTCTTC. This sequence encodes CASSLWGAGHIEQFF.

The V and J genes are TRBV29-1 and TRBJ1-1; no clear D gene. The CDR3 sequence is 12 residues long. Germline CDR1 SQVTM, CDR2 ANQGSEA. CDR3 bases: TGCACCGTGGCAGAGGTGAGGTTTGAAGCTTTCTTT. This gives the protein CTVAEVRFEAFF.

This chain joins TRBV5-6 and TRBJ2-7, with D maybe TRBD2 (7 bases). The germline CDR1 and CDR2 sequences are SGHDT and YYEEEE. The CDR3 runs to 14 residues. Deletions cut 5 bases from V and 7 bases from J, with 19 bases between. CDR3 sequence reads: CASSSGRGAREQYF. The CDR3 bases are TGTGCCAGCAGTTCGGGACGGGGGGCGAGGGAGCAGTACTTC.

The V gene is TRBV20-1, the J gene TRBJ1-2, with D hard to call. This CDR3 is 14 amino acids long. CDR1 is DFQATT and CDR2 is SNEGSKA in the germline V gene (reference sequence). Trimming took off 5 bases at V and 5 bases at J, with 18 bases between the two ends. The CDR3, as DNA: TGCAGTGCTCCAATGAAGGTGTTGGGGTATGGCTACACCTTC. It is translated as CSAPMKVLGYGYTF.

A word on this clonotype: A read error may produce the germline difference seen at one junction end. CDR3 sequence (DNA): TGCAGTGCTAATTACGAGGACTATGGCTACACATTC. It encodes CSANYEDYGYTF. The chain carries TRBV20-1 and TRBJ1-2; D gene ambiguous. CDR1 and CDR2 (germline): DFQATT, SNEGSKA (reference sequence). The CDR3 runs to 12 residues.